Sequencing of this T cell receptor beta chain was carried out in a study of early T cells in non-severe SARS-CoV-2 infection. This CDR3 region has 15 residues. With V trimmed by 0 bases and J by 10 bases, 9 bases remained unmatched. Germline loops: CDR1 LNHNV, CDR2 YYDKDF (reference sequence). TCRdb passed the 5' RACE reads through MiXCR, listing each CDR3 protein once. The table records about 77,000 distinct CDR3 sequences, 15% to 20% of them present only once. This clonotype was counted only a few times. Sample: whole blood. This receptor was identified in an adult who was a healthcare worker with PCR-confirmed SARS-CoV-2 infection or an uninfected control (not recorded which). The chain carries TRBV15 and TRBJ2-1; 7 bases line up with TRBD2. The CDR3 DNA follows: TGTGCCACCAGCAGAGACCCCTCCGCGGGGGTGGAGCAGTTCTTC. Protein: CATSRDPSAGVEQFF.